The 11 T cell receptor beta chains listed next were all sequenced from one sample in a study of spatial heterogeneity in lung cancer. Indicated time point: blood at routine non-recurrence follow-up after resection. TCRdb analysed the 5' RACE reads with MiXCR anew, one entry per CDR3 protein. Here the sample spans over 35,000 distinct CDR3 sequences, more than 9% being singletons. Sequenced here: PBMCs, sampled at follow-up. The receptors were sampled from a female donor with early-stage non-small cell lung cancer.

This chain joins TRBV27 and TRBJ2-7; the match to TRBD2 covers 12 bases. The CDR3 length is 19 residues. With 5 bases clipped from V and 4 bases from J, the junction kept 18 bases outside the gene matches. Germline V gene sequence: CDR1 MNHEY, CDR2 SMNVEV (reference sequence). The CDR3 coding sequence is TGTGCCAGCAGTCTCCAAGTGCCTAGCGGGGGGGGAAAAGGTTACGAGCAGTACTTC. Residues: CASSLQVPSGGGKGYEQYF.

The chain joins TRBV6-2 or TRBV6-3 to TRBJ2-1, with a possible D match to TRBD1 (5 bases). CDR1 MNHEY and CDR2 SVGEGT come from the germline V gene. There are 13 residues in the CDR3. Trimming took 2 bases from V and 4 from J, leaving 6 bases between them. The CDR3 is CASSYRGYNEQFF. In nucleotides, the CDR3 is TGTGCCAGCAGTTACAGGGGTTACAATGAGCAGTTCTTC.

As to this clonotype: It may be a read error: a sequence one base away is much more abundant. This chain joins TRBV5-1 and TRBJ1-1; no reliable D call. This CDR3 comprises 12 residues. CDR1 and CDR2 (germline): SGHRS, YFSETQ. Trimming shortened V by 5 bases and J by 5 bases, and 10 bases separated the two germline ends. The CDR3 bases are TGCGCCAGCAGGGCGGGATCGACTGAAGCTTTCTTT. Residues: CASRAGSTEAFF.

This clonotype was seen only a few times. The rearrangement joins TRBV28 to TRBJ2-7; D is perhaps TRBD1 (6 bases). The CDR3 runs 14 residues. Germline assignment: CDR1 MDHEN and CDR2 SYDVKM. V lost 5 bases and J lost 5, with 16 bases in between. CDR3 amino acids: CASSERNRDNEQYF. In DNA, the CDR3 is TGTGCCAGCAGTGAGAGGAACCGGGACAACGAGCAGTACTTC. The full variable domain, in which reference TRBV28 and TRBJ2-7 provide the parts outside the CDR3, is DVKVTQSSRYLVKRTGEKVFLECVQDMDHENMFWYRQDPGLGLRLIYFSYDVKMKEKGDIPEGYSVSREKKERFSLILESASTNQTSMYLCASSERNRDNEQYFGPGTRLTVT.

This clonotype was observed a handful of times. In DNA form, the CDR3 reads TGTGCCAGTGCAGCCTCCAGACTAGCGGGAAACACAGATACGCAGTATTTT. Its translation is CASAASRLAGNTDTQYF. This chain joins TRBV7-8 and TRBJ2-3, with 11 bases lining up with TRBD2. CDR1 SGHVS and CDR2 FQNEAQ come from the germline V gene. The CDR3 is 17 amino acids. With 9 bases clipped from V and 2 bases from J, the junction kept 13 bases outside the gene matches.

This clonotype was observed a few times. This sequence joins TRBV7-2 and TRBJ2-3; possible D gene TRBD2, 7 bases. V shed 4 bases and J shed 11 bases, with 16 bases lying between them. The CDR3 contains 13 residues. Germline V lookup: CDR1 SGHTA, CDR2 FQGNSA. The CDR3, as DNA: TGTGCCAGCAGCTCGTCCCCAAGGGGGGGGCAGTATTTT. Translating gives CASSSSPRGGQYF.

This clonotype was counted a few times. The V and J genes are TRBV29-1 and TRBJ1-1, with unresolved D. This CDR3 has 9 amino acids. V shed 3 bases and J shed 4 bases, with 0 bases lying between them. Germline V lookup: CDR1 SQVTM, CDR2 ANQGSEA. Written as DNA, the CDR3 is TGCAGCGTTGACACTGAAGCTTTCTTT. Residues: CSVDTEAFF.

The chain couples TRBV10-3 to TRBJ2-5, with D unclear. The germline V gene encodes CDR1 ENHRY and CDR2 SYGVKD. The V end was cut by 6 bases, the J end by 0 bases, with 5 bases between. This CDR3 has 12 amino acids. The CDR3 bases are TGTGCCATCAGGCAGGACCAAGAGACCCAGTACTTC. Its protein is CAIRQDQETQYF.

As concerns this clonotype: One base away lies a much larger clone, so this may be a sequencing read error. V and J are TRBV29-1 and TRBJ2-7; D not resolved. The germline V gene encodes CDR1 SQVTM and CDR2 ANQGSEA. The CDR3 runs 14 residues. V lost 2 bases to trimming and J lost 0 bases, with 11 bases between them. This chain's CDR3 is CSVELSAFSYEQYF. In DNA, the CDR3 is TGCAGCGTTGAATTAAGCGCCTTCTCCTACGAGCAGTACTTC.

This clonotype occurred a few times. V gene TRBV2 combines with J gene TRBJ2-5; D gene ambiguous. The CDR3 spans 14 residues. Trimming stripped 7 bases from V and 1 base from J, with 13 bases between. In germline, CDR1 is SNHLY, CDR2 FYNNEI. CDR3 loop: CASTELPRQETQYF. The CDR3, as DNA: TGTGCCAGCACGGAGTTACCGCGCCAAGAGACCCAGTACTTC.

Many counts were recorded for this clonotype. The V call is TRBV3-1, the J call TRBJ2-3, with 8 bases matching TRBD2. CDR1 is LGHDT and CDR2 is YNNKEL in the germline V gene (reference sequence). The CDR3 runs to 16 residues. V lost 4 bases, J lost 6 bases, and 12 bases stayed unmatched. The CDR3 DNA reads TGTGCCAGCAGCCCAATCAGCGGGGGTCTCGGGGATACGCAGTATTTT. Translated: CASSPISGGLGDTQYF.